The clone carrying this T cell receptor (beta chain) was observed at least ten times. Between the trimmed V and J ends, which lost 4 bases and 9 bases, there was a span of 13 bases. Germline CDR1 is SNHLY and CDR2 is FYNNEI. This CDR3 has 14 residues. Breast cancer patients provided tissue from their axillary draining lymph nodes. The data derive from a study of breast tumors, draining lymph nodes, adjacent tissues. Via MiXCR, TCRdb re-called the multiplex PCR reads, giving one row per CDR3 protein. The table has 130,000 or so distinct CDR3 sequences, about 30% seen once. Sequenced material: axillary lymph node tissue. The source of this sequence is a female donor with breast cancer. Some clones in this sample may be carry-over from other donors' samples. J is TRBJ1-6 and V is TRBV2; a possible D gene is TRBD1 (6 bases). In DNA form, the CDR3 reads TGTGCCAGCAGTGGGGACACCTTGGGTTCACCCCTCCACTTT. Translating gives CASSGDTLGSPLHF.